A selection of T cell receptor beta chains follows, all from one sample in a study of CD8 T cells in Susac syndrome. TCRdb called the immunoSEQ multiplex PCR reads again in MiXCR, with one record for every CDR3 protein. This table has 84,000 or so distinct CDR3 sequences, more than 85% appearing once. The sequenced material came from CD8+ T cells from PBMCs. The receptors derive from a human donor with Susac syndrome. Each CDR3 is given with its conserved first and last residue. The size field is filled for only some rows; it gives once, few, many or a size class.

TRBJ2-3 | - | TRBV29-1 | CSVTGGGGTDTQYF
TRBJ2-1 | - | TRBV7-9 | CASSSPSRSSYNEQFF
TRBJ1-2 | - | TRBV6-5 | CASSYGSDGYTF
TRBJ2-3 | - | TRBV27 | CASSLAGATDTQYF
TRBJ2-7 | - | TRBV7-9 | CASSHPRSYEQYF
TRBJ1-5 | once | TRBV4-1 | CASSHGQGDQPQHF
TRBJ2-7 | - | TRBV11-1 | CASSSPLQETYEQYF
TRBJ1-1 | - | TRBV9 | CASINLGQGWPEAFF
TRBJ1-1 | - | TRBV5-6 | CASSLVAEEAFF
TRBJ2-1 | - | TRBV30 | CAWSGRLGTGIIGEQFF
TRBJ2-6 | - | TRBV12-3/TRBV12-4 | CASSTEGQGAGANVLTF
TRBJ2-5 | - | TRBV12-3/TRBV12-4 | CASPMKVTQYF
TRBJ1-5 | - | TRBV24-1 | CATSGSGQPQHF
TRBJ1-1 | - | TRBV4-1 | CASSQFSKTALTETEAFF
TRBJ1-1 | once | TRBV5-6 | CASSFSYPGTEAFF
TRBJ2-7 | - | TRBV20-1 | CSAPTVGGFYEQYF
TRBJ2-5 | - | TRBV4-3 | CASSQYRGIGETQYF
TRBJ2-3 | once | TRBV5-4 | CASSLEDWRTDTQYF
TRBJ2-7 | - | TRBV29-1 | CSVGGSSYEQYF
TRBJ2-2 | - | TRBV6-4 | CASSPTDTGELFF
TRBJ2-7 | - | TRBV20-1 | CSAPKLAGVTYEQYF
TRBJ2-7 | - | TRBV29-1 | CSVDGTGDFYEQYF
TRBJ2-3 | - | TRBV7-8 | CASSSLGGRGTDTQYF
TRBJ2-1 | - | TRBV5-6 | CASSATGIYSYNEQFF
TRBJ1-5 | - | TRBV27 | CASSPLGQPQHF
TRBJ2-7 | - | TRBV29-1 | CSVEFTSGHSYEQYF
TRBJ2-7 | - | TRBV5-1 | CASSLDGSYEQYF
TRBJ1-2 | - | TRBV4-1 | CASSHATDGNYGYTF
TRBJ2-5 | once | TRBV5-6 | CASSLGWNRAETQYF
TRBJ2-1 | - | TRBV20-1 | CSARPFLAGGPGNEQFF
TRBJ1-2 | - | TRBV4-1 | CASSQEGGGLGGYTF
TRBJ2-1 | once | TRBV29-1 | CSVEGGRAPQSYNEQFF
TRBJ1-2 | - | TRBV29-1 | CSVEAPTSGGGRYGYTF
TRBJ2-1 | - | TRBV19 | CASSIEEYGEQFF
TRBJ2-2 | few | TRBV9 | CASSLGAGTGELFF
TRBJ1-1 | - | TRBV13 | CASSLQYNTEAFF
TRBJ2-1 | - | TRBV13 | CASSLYGLADNEQFF
TRBJ1-5 | once | TRBV27 | CASSLGLNGPQHF
TRBJ1-5 | - | TRBV7-8 | CASSRQGLVPQHF
TRBJ1-2 | - | TRBV5-1 | CASSFFGGPSGYTF
TRBJ2-7 | - | TRBV27 | CASSLWTSGSGEQYF
TRBJ1-2 | once | TRBV7-2 | CASSDILGGNYGYTF
TRBJ2-4 | - | TRBV4-3 | CASSQDRTGSPTIQYF
TRBJ2-3 | - | TRBV20-1 | CSARGTSGTSTDTQYF
TRBJ2-1 | - | TRBV20-1 | CSARQGNEQFF
TRBJ1-1 | - | TRBV5-6 | CASSLVQGGTEAFF
TRBJ2-7 | - | TRBV27 | CASSLGAGGHEQYF
TRBJ2-7 | - | TRBV4-1 | CASSQESGSYEQYF
TRBJ2-1 | - | TRBV21-1 | CASSKGLAGANEQFF
TRBJ2-7 | - | TRBV2 | CASSGGEEGYEQYF
TRBJ2-1 | - | TRBV7-8 | CASSLDGRVLYNEQFF
TRBJ2-5 | - | TRBV24-1 | CATSDLPGGVQYF
TRBJ1-2 | - | TRBV27 | CASSFSGSSAYGYTF
TRBJ2-7 | - | TRBV12-3/TRBV12-4 | CASSPNGNEQYF